The present entry profiles one T cell receptor (beta chain) with its context. No antigen is known for it. Two oligonucleotides, mixed equimolar, formed the beta constant-region primer covering TRBC1 and TRBC2. Four rounds of PCR amplified the ligated cDNA using nested alpha and beta constant-region primers plus SP2. TCRdb redid the calling of the UMI-ligation and nested PCR reads with MiXCR, one entry per CDR3 protein. This table holds over 90,000 distinct CDR3 sequences, about 10% found once. The sample originates from a study of naive and memory T cell subsets. Study conclusions and caveats: Possibly reflecting memory cells re-expressing CD45RA, a few larger clonotypes occurred in naive repertoires, especially CD8. Each distinct alpha or beta sequence counts as one clonotype. Findings for naive and memory subsets could not be checked against ground truth.

Trimming removed 5 bases at V and 0 bases at J, with 5 bases between. Germline V CDR1 and CDR2: MNHEY, SVGAGI. This CDR3 is 13 amino acids long. The sequence was collected from a human donor in good health. J is TRBJ1-5 and V is TRBV6-5; the D is unclear. The sequencing input was naive CD4+ T cells from blood. In DNA form, the CDR3 reads TGTGCCAGCAGTGAGCGTAGCAATCAGCCCCAGCATTTT. Its translation: CASSERSNQPQHF.